The clone carrying this TCR beta chain has a count of ten or more. Germline CDR1 DFQATT, CDR2 SNEGSKA (reference sequence). V was shortened by 5 bases and J by 2 bases, with 12 bases between the two germline ends. This CDR3 is 13 amino acids long. The source of the sample is a study of regulatory T cells in long-lasting Graves disease. On the study more broadly: Antithyroid drugs had been taken under 3 months by newly diagnosed Graves' patients.

Time point meaning: newly diagnosed GD, antithyroid drugs for less than 3 months. The TCR library was made from RNA that had been extracted from PBMCs in TRIzol. TCR beta libraries were built with iRepertoire HTBI primers and Arm-PCR of CDR3 regions. TCRdb processed the multiplex PCR reads anew with MiXCR; each CDR3 protein has one entry. Among 560,000 or so distinct CDR3 sequences listed, 15% to 20% were seen once. A further study also used this sample, focusing on T cells in Graves' hyperthyroidism and ophthalmopathy. Per that study: Orbital computed tomography, thyroid ultrasound, serum thyroxine and TRAb, and clinical symptoms together informed the diagnoses.

J is TRBJ2-5 and V is TRBV20-1; unclear D gene. This TCR was recovered from a man younger than 35 with Graves disease. Specimen: peripheral blood mononuclear cells (PBMCs), collected at new diagnosis, from a patient treated with antithyroid drugs. The chain's CDR3 is CSAPLHGQETQYF. The CDR3 region has the DNA TGCAGTGCTCCTCTCCATGGGCAAGAGACCCAGTACTTC.